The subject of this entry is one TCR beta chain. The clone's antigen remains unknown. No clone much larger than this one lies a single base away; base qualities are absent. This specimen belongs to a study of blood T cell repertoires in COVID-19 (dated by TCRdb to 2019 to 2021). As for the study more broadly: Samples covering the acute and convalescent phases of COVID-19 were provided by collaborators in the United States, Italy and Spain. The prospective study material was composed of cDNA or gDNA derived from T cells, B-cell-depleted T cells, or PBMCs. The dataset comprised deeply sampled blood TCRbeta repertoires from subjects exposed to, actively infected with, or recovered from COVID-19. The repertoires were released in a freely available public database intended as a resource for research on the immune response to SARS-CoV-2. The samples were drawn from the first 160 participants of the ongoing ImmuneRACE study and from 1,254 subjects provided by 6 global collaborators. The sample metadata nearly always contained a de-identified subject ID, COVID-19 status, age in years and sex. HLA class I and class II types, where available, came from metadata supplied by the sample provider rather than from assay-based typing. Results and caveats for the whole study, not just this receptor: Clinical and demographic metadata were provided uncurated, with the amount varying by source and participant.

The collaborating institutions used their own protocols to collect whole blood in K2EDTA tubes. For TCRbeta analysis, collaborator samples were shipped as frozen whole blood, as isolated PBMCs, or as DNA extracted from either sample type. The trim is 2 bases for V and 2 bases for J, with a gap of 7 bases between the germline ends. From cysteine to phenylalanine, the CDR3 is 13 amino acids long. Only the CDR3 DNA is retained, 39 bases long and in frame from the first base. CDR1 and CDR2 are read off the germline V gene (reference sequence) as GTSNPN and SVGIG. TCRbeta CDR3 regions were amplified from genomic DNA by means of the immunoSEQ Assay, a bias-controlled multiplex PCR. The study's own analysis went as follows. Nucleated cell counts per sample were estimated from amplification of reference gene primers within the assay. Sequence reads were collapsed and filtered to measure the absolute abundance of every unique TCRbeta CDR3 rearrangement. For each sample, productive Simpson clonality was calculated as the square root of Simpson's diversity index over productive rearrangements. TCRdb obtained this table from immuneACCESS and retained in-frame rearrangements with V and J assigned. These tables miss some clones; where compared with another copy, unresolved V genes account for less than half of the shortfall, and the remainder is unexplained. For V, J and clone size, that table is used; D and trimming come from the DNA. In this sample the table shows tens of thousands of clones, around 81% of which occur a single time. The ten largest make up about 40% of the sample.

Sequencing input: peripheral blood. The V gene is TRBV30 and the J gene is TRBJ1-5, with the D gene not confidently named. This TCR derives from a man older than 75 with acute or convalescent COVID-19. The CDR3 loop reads CAWSKQGNQPQHF. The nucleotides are TGTGCCTGGAGTAAGCAGGGCAATCAGCCCCAGCATTTT.